The 20 T cell receptor beta chains below all came from one sample that was sequenced in a study of graft-versus-host responses after intestinal transplantation. Only in-frame clones appear in the TCRdb table, and some are missing; sequencing was by immunoSEQ multiplex PCR. The profile shows tens of thousands of clones, roughly 90% of them singletons. For these receptors, no antigen is known. The input for sequencing was unstimulated CD8+ T cells sorted from spleen or lymph node cells, taken before intestinal transplant. The receptors were gathered from a human donor who received an intestinal transplant.

The genes are TRBV5-4 and TRBJ2-7; 8 bases align to TRBD2. CDR1 is SGHNT and CDR2 is YYREEE in the germline V gene (reference sequence). The CDR3 is made up of 16 amino acids. V was clipped by 4 bases and J by 2 bases; unmatched bases: 11. The CDR3 nucleotides read TGTGCCAGCAGCCCGGGGGGGGGCCGCAACGCCTACGAGCAGTACTTC. Its translation is CASSPGGGRNAYEQYF.

This chain connects TRBV4-1 to TRBJ2-7, with D tentatively TRBD1 (6 bases). CDR3 length equals 17 residues. Germline V gene sequence: CDR1 MGHRA, CDR2 YSYEKL. V lost 0 bases and J 1 base, leaving 16 bases between the germline ends. The DNA for the CDR3 is TGCGCCAGCAGCCAAGAATTCAGGGGCGCAGAATCCTACGAGCAGTACTTC. This gives the protein CASSQEFRGAESYEQYF.

The V gene is TRBV4-1, the J gene TRBJ1-1; D gene unclear. CDR1 is MGHRA, CDR2 YSYEKL, per germline. The CDR3 has 14 residues. V was trimmed by 0 bases and J by 11 bases, leaving 16 bases between them. The CDR3 region has the DNA TGCGCCAGCAGCCAAGATCCGCGCGAGAGGCGGGCTTTCTTT. Translation gives CASSQDPRERRAFF.

V and J are TRBV5-8 and TRBJ1-4; possible D gene TRBD1, 5 bases. CDR1 is SGHTS, CDR2 YDEGEE, per germline. CDR3 size: 15 residues. V was shortened by 4 bases and J by 3 bases, with 13 bases between the two germline ends. CDR3 sequence reads: CASSGRGRANEKLFF. CDR3 nucleotide sequence: TGTGCCAGCAGCGGAAGGGGTCGGGCTAATGAAAAACTGTTTTTT.

The chain uses TRBV6-1 and TRBJ1-1, with D perhaps matching TRBD1 (5 bases). Between the trimmed V and J ends, which lost 2 bases and 2 bases, there was a span of 6 bases. Germline-derived CDR1 and CDR2 are MNHNS and SASEGT. The CDR3 totals 13 residues. CDR3: CASSEWGNTEAFF. CDR3 coding DNA: TGTGCCAGCAGTGAATGGGGCAACACTGAAGCTTTCTTT.

J is TRBJ2-3 and V is TRBV6-1, with D unresolved. Trimming stripped 2 bases from V and 4 bases from J, with 13 bases between. The V gene's germline CDR1 is MNHNS and CDR2 SASEGT. The CDR3 covers 15 residues. The CDR3 DNA sequence: TGTGCCAGCAGTGAAAATCCGGGTGGCGCAGATACGCAGTATTTT. This codes for CASSENPGGADTQYF.

CDR3 amino acids: CASSLRGVIYEQYF. The CDR3 DNA follows: TGTGCCAGCAGCTTACGGGGGGTAATCTACGAGCAGTACTTC. This chain uses TRBV5-4 with TRBJ2-7, with 7 bases identical to TRBD2. The ends lost 2 bases at V and 3 bases at J; junction bases unmatched: 5. From germline, CDR1 is SGHNT and CDR2 YYREEE (reference sequence). The CDR3 length is 14 residues.

By sample share, this clone is medium-sized (0.01 to 0.1%). CDR3 DNA: TGTGCCAGCAGCTTTCCGGGACTCAATCAGCCCCAGCATTTT. It specifies CASSFPGLNQPQHF. The gene calls are TRBV7-2 and TRBJ1-5, with D perhaps TRBD1 (5 bases). Germline values: CDR1 SGHTA, CDR2 FQGNSA. V was cut by 3 bases and J by 3 bases, with 9 bases left in between. CDR3 length: 14 residues.

The chain joins TRBV27 to TRBJ2-5; D may be TRBD2 (6 bases). CDR1 MNHEY and CDR2 SMNVEV come from the germline V gene (reference sequence). V was clipped by 2 bases and J by 4 bases, with 17 bases between them. The CDR3 contains 16 residues. The CDR3 sequence: CASSLKTPRGLETQYF. The DNA for the CDR3 is TGTGCCAGCAGTTTAAAGACCCCCCGGGGACTAGAGACCCAGTACTTC.

This chain links TRBV10-2 with TRBJ2-7, with D possibly being TRBD1 (5 bases). Trimming took off 5 bases at V and 1 base at J, with 12 bases between the two ends. The CDR3 spans 14 residues. Germline V gene sequence: CDR1 WSHSY, CDR2 SAAADI. CDR3 amino acids: CASSPVDKSYEQYF. In nucleotides, the CDR3 is TGCGCCAGCAGTCCTGTGGACAAGTCCTACGAGCAGTACTTC.

To note about this clone: Other nucleotide sequences from this sample produce the same CDR3. V is TRBV13 and J is TRBJ1-1, with no clear D. Trimming removed 0 bases at V and 1 base at J, with 6 bases between. The germline V gene has CDR1 PRHDT and CDR2 FYEKMQ (reference sequence). The CDR3 contains 14 residues. The CDR3 DNA reads TGTGCCAGCAGCTTAGGTCCCCAGAACACTGAAGCTTTCTTT. Amino acids: CASSLGPQNTEAFF.

J is TRBJ1-5 and V is TRBV28, with 9 bases matching TRBD1. The germline V gene has CDR1 MDHEN and CDR2 SYDVKM. CDR3 size: 13 residues. Trimming took 6 bases from V and 7 from J; bases not matched to a gene: 4. The CDR3 region has the DNA TGTGCCAGCAGACCCGACAGGGGGCAGCCCCAGCATTTT. This gives the protein CASRPDRGQPQHF.

This clone showed up just once. V is TRBV29-1 and J is TRBJ1-1; D gene unclear. V was cut by 7 bases and J by 2 bases, with 5 bases left in between. The CDR3 sequence is 10 residues long. Germline V CDR1 and CDR2: SQVTM, ANQGSEA. CDR3 sequence: CSAGNTEAFF. CDR3 DNA sequence: TGCAGCGCTGGCAACACTGAAGCTTTCTTT.

The chain is built from TRBV2 and TRBJ2-5, with 7 bases that match TRBD2. CDR1 is SNHLY, CDR2 FYNNEI, per germline. The CDR3 is 18 residues long. The V and J ends lost 8 bases and 1 base, in that order; junction bases with no gene match: 19. The chain's CDR3 is CASQRERWGSGGQETQYF. The CDR3 DNA is TGTGCCAGCCAGCGGGAAAGGTGGGGAAGCGGTGGCCAAGAGACCCAGTACTTC. The complete variable domain, with remaining parts taken from reference TRBV2 and TRBJ2-5, reads EPEVTQTPSHQVTQMGQEVILRCVPISNHLYFYWYRQILGQKVEFLVSFYNNEISEKSEIFDDQFSVERPDGSNFTLKIRSTKLEDSAMYFCASQRERWGSGGQETQYFGPGTRLLVL.

This chain connects TRBV5-1 to TRBJ2-7, with TRBD1 matching over 12 bases. This CDR3 is 17 amino acids long. After removal of 4 bases from V and 0 bases from J, the junction contained 8 bases not matched to a gene. From germline, CDR1 is SGHRS and CDR2 YFSETQ. CDR3 in amino acids: CASSQMTGQGASYEQYF. The CDR3 DNA sequence: TGCGCCAGCAGCCAGATGACGGGACAGGGGGCCTCCTACGAGCAGTACTTC.

This chain joins TRBV5-1 and TRBJ2-1; 10 positions agree with TRBD1. This CDR3 contains 15 residues. Per the germline V gene, CDR1 is SGHRS and CDR2 is YFSETQ. Unmatched junction bases numbered 2, after V lost 0 bases and J lost 5 bases. The CDR3 is CASSLAGQGNNEQFF. DNA of the CDR3: TGCGCCAGCAGCTTGGCGGGACAGGGGAACAATGAGCAGTTCTTC.

The chain couples TRBV19 to TRBJ1-5, with TRBD1 matching over 9 bases. V was clipped by 8 bases and J by 6 bases; unmatched bases: 5. This CDR3 comprises 13 residues. Germline lookup yields CDR1 LNHDA and CDR2 SQIVND (reference sequence). CDR3 DNA sequence: TGTGCCAGTTTGGGACAGGGAATTCAGCCCCAGCATTTT. Encoded protein: CASLGQGIQPQHF.

The genes are TRBV5-6 and TRBJ1-1, with TRBD1 identical over 7 bases. J was trimmed by 0 bases and V by 2 bases; bases with no gene match: 7. The germline V gene has CDR1 SGHDT and CDR2 YYEEEE. The CDR3 sequence is 16 residues long. CDR3 DNA sequence: TGTGCCAGCAGCTTCGCGGACAGGATATTGAACACTGAAGCTTTCTTT. Protein sequence: CASSFADRILNTEAFF.

The chain joins TRBV10-2 to TRBJ2-7; D is possibly TRBD1 (6 bases). This CDR3 contains 16 residues. V was pared by 3 bases and J by 2 bases, with 17 bases between. Looked up from germline, CDR1 is WSHSY and CDR2 is SAAADI. The CDR3 reads CASSDNREKSPYEQYF. CDR3 nucleotide sequence: TGCGCCAGCAGTGACAACAGGGAAAAGTCCCCCTACGAGCAGTACTTC.

The rearrangement uses TRBV7-8 and TRBJ1-5; D is perhaps TRBD1 (5 bases). This CDR3 region has 15 residues. V was clipped by 3 bases and J by 3 bases, with 12 bases between them. Germline CDR1 SGHVS, CDR2 FQNEAQ. The CDR3 DNA reads as TGTGCCAGCAGCTTGGGGACTGGGGACAATCAGCCCCAGCATTTT. It codes for CASSLGTGDNQPQHF.